This TCR beta chain came from a study of blood T cell repertoires in COVID-19. Study details: Acute-phase and convalescent COVID-19 samples originated in the United States, Italy and Spain.

Trimming removed 1 base at V and 3 bases at J, with 12 bases between. Germline CDR1 KGHSH, CDR2 LQKENI. CDR3 length: 15 amino acids. Seattle patients were enrolled during active infection and followed longitudinally. TCRdb's table, derived via immunoSEQ multiplex PCR, lists solely in-frame clones and lacks some. The data contain hundreds of thousands of clones, about 86% of them singletons. This chain links TRBV18 with TRBJ1-2; D is ambiguous. The source material was peripheral blood. This clonotype originated in a woman in her sixties or seventies with COVID-19, enrolled during active disease. CDR3: CASSPQPGNDYGYTF. The CDR3 bases are TGTGCCAGCTCACCACAGCCCGGGAATGACTATGGCTACACCTTC.